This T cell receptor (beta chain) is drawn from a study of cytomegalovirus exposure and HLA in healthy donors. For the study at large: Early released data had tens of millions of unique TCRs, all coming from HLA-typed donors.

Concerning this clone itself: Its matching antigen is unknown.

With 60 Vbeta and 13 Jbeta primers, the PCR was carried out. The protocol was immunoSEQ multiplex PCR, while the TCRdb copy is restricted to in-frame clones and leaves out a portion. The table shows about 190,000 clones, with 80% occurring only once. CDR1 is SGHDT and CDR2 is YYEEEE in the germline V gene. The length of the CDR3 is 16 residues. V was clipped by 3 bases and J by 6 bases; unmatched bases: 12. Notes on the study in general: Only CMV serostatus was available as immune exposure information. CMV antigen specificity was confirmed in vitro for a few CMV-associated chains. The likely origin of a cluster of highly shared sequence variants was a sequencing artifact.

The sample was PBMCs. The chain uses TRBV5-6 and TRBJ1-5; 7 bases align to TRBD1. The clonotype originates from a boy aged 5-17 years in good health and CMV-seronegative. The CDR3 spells CASSSQTPGGTQPQHF. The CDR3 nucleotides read TGTGCCAGCAGCTCCCAAACACCAGGGGGTACTCAGCCCCAGCATTTT.